This section outlines one T cell receptor (beta chain) sequence together with its context. The clone's antigen remains unknown. Qualities for individual bases were not recorded, and no much larger clone is one base off. Library method: the immunoSEQ multiplex PCR assay. The multiplex PCR relied on a mix of 60 forward primers for TCR Vbeta segments and 13 reverse primers for TCR Jbeta segments. Amplification of the CDR3 region of rearranged TCR beta genes was performed with a multiplex PCR assay on genomic DNA. Amplified TCR beta libraries were sequenced as 87-base-pair reads on the Illumina HiSeq System. In the paper's pipeline: In a later analysis, tens of millions of unique TCR beta chains were counted across the 500 to 700 repertoires, and some 10 million of these chains were shared by at least two donors. Raw reads were error-corrected and collapsed into unique sequences with a nearest-neighbor algorithm that merged closely related sequences to remove PCR and sequencing errors. V, D and J gene segments were assigned by aligning CDR3 sequences to IMGT reference sequences. For a sequence to be retained, a match of at least six nucleotides was required to both a V gene segment and a J gene segment. A rearrangement was called productive if the CDR3 had no stop codons and remained in frame with V and J, and every other rearrangement was called non-productive. CDR3 was defined according to IMGT convention as the region running from the second conserved V-encoded cysteine to the conserved J-encoded phenylalanine. Sequences without an unambiguous match to a single V gene segment were excluded from the earlier analysis of several hundred of the donors. In an earlier analysis of several hundred of the donors, V segments were called functional above 56.7% productive rearrangements and were called segregating when the between-donor standard deviation exceeded 5%. To diagnose cytomegalovirus status from the catalog of TCR beta chain sequences, a statistical classification framework was built. In a later analysis, TCR nucleotide sequences were compared against IMGT/GENE-DB human TR gene sequences so that V and J genes could be assigned. In a later analysis, CDR3 sequences and most-parsimonious VDJ recombination scenarios were assigned using the TCRdist pipeline. In a later analysis, each TCR beta chain was defined by its CDR3 amino acid sequence together with its V-gene family, and reads lacking a unique V-gene family were excluded. In a later analysis, a few hundred highly shared, low-generation-probability nucleotide sequences were removed to address suspected cross-contamination and a sequencing artifact. In a later analysis, a clonal expansion index for each public chain was calculated from normalized within-repertoire ranks of inferred template counts. In a later analysis, generation probabilities were computed using a VDJ recombination model fitted to out-of-frame rearrangements, and the results were checked against IGoR. In a later analysis, TCR-TCR, TCR-HLA and TCR-CMV co-occurrence was scored with hypergeometric tests, and a repertoire-size bias correction was applied to TCR pairs. In a later analysis, false discovery rates were estimated by permuting HLA or CMV assignments 20 times. In a later analysis, co-occurring TCRs were grouped using DBSCAN, with TCRdist sequence similarity added in when clustering inside HLA-allele-positive subsets. Co-occurrence clustering excluded repertoires with fewer than 30,000 or more than 120,000 public chains, plus five with anomalous nucleotide sharing. TCRdb carries this immuneACCESS record with in-frame sequences only. Its versions omit some clonotypes, under half of them owing to an unresolved V gene in the studies checked, with the rest unexplained. That table supplies the V and J calls and clone size; D and trimming were determined from the DNA. The sample table holds over 70,000 clones, of which approximately 80% were seen once. The top ten hold 20% to 25% of the sample.

This specimen comes from a study of cytomegalovirus exposure and HLA in healthy donors (dated by TCRdb to 2015 to 2018). Background for the entire study: An earlier analysis of several hundred of the donors reported 250 to 300 Gb of sequence data and some 120 million unique TCR beta sequences from about 200 million T cells. An early release covering roughly 600 HLA-typed donors comprised roughly 300 gigabases of sequencing data and some 79 million unique TCR sequences. Of the roughly 430 genotyped donors, 65% to 90% fell in the genetic ancestry cluster associated with self-reported Caucasian donors. The study was designed to test whether signatures of past pathogen exposure could be identified by cataloging public T cell receptors. The T cell repertoires of 670 or so subjects were profiled by immunosequencing and related to cytomegalovirus serostatus. Besides the first cohort of 666 subjects, a separate validation cohort made up of roughly 120 different subjects was used. The study combined high-throughput TCR immunosequencing, statistical association of individual TCRs with disease status, and machine learning to predict cytomegalovirus infection status. A later analysis re-analyzed previously published TCR beta repertoires from approximately 700 donors and added high-resolution HLA genotyping to study TCR occurrence patterns. In the later analysis, no new phenotypic data were used to find candidate immune exposures; instead, reliance was placed on TCR beta sequences and their occurrence across donors. In an earlier analysis of over 550 of the donors, high-throughput TCR beta sequencing was used to judge whether each TCR beta V gene segment behaved as functional or pseudogenic. Donor age, sex, ethnicity and CMV serostatus were compiled together with the repertoire data. In a later genetic analysis, genome-wide SNP genotypes for about three fifths of the roughly 670 donors were used, and that subset was treated as a discovery cohort. All discovery cohort repertoires had been generated using a single sequencing platform. HLA typing covered class I and class II loci at four-digit resolution. Typing coverage differed by locus: A, B, C, DRB1 and DQB1 were typed in roughly 620-630 donors, DQA1 in roughly 510, DPA1 in around 600, and DPB1 in 400 to 480. Several DR-DQ haplotypes were treated as single units for association and clustering because of strong linkage in the cohort. Across approximately 420 genotyped donors of the cohort, an average of about 240,000 unique TCR beta nucleotide sequences per donor were sequenced, and 15% to 20% of those sequences were non-productive. On the study overall, not on this receptor specifically: The earlier analysis of about 600 of the donors excluded 15 to 20 rarely observed V segments, including chromosome 9 orphons, because counts were too low. A later genetic analysis associated a missense DCLRE1C variant with V-gene and J-gene trimming of TCR beta chains, and an independent cohort replicated the association. Immune exposure information for the cohort was limited to CMV serostatus. In a later analysis, more than 15,000 TCR beta sequences were associated with specific HLA alleles at a false discovery rate of 0.05. While some public TCRs were present in many individuals, most TCR sequences turned up only very rarely across donors. In a later analysis, several top co-occurrence clusters were reported to appear linked to parvovirus B19, influenza, CMV and Epstein-Barr virus. In this cohort, only TCR beta chains were sequenced, and detectable features were limited by the absence of alpha or paired-chain data. A cluster of highly shared sequence variants was judged likely to represent a technical artifact of the sequencing pipeline. Linkage disequilibrium might explain the correlated functional status among segregating V segments, but an unknown experimental factor could not be ruled out. In a later analysis, HLA-associated TCR beta chains showed more clonal expansion and lower generation probabilities than non-associated chains that were equally common. According to a later genetic analysis, donors in an Asian-associated ancestry cluster had fewer N-insertions in productive TCRs than the approximately 690-donor mean. Most CMV-associated TCR beta chains appeared to be HLA-restricted in a later analysis, and the HLA associations seemed to be driven largely by CMV exposure. A further reported finding was that TCR beta sequences accurately predicted the HLA-A and HLA-B alleles for most subjects in the first cohort. Sequencing depth was assumed to be roughly uniform across donors in the presence/absence analyses, though that assumption may not hold. The study gave a list of about 170 TCR beta chains associated with cytomegalovirus. Because HLA typing was missing for some donors at each locus, association tests included only the typed subset. A few of the identified cytomegalovirus-associated TCR beta chains were confirmed in vitro to be specific for cytomegalovirus antigens. Cytomegalovirus status was reported to be diagnosed by the classifier with high specificity and sensitivity in both the original and validation cohorts. Assigning TCR associations to individual alleles was difficult when HLA alleles, especially DR and DQ, strongly co-occurred. In an earlier analysis of 587 of the donors, most TCR beta V segments appeared in productive rearrangements about 87% or about 30% of the time, broadly matching IMGT annotations. The 87-base-pair reads could not distinguish some IMGT-functional V segments, including TRBV6-2 and TRBV6-3, so those segments were excluded. The authors suggested that the approach could potentially be extended to other disease states and immunological phenotypes. In a later analysis, the rate of TCR association differed among HLA loci, with DRB1 alleles having the most associated TCRs and HLA-C alleles having the fewest.

The cohort was made up of several hundred healthy bone marrow donors. Cohort members were all nominally healthy when sampled, although unrecorded immune exposures were likely present. The donor tested CMV seropositive, placing the donor among the 250 to 350 seropositive members of the cohort. Every donor gave a peripheral blood sample, and the peripheral blood mononuclear cells from that sample were used for TCR beta sequencing. The Qiagen DNeasy Blood Extraction Kit was used to extract genomic DNA from the blood cell samples. CDR1 and CDR2 (MGHRA, YSYEKL) derive from the germline V gene. Trimming takes 2 bases off V and 4 bases off J; junction bases not matched to a gene: 6. The CDR3 measures 15 amino acids from cysteine to phenylalanine. Only the CDR3 DNA stays, 45 bases, in frame from base 1.

The chain uses TRBV4-1 and TRBJ1-1; 8 bases in the middle match TRBD1. The sequencing input was PBMCs. The TCR was taken from a woman in her 50s in good health and CMV-seropositive. The nucleotides are TGCGCCAGCAGCCAACCCACAGGGGGAGTCACTGAAGCTTTCTTT. The resulting protein is CASSQPTGGVTEAFF.